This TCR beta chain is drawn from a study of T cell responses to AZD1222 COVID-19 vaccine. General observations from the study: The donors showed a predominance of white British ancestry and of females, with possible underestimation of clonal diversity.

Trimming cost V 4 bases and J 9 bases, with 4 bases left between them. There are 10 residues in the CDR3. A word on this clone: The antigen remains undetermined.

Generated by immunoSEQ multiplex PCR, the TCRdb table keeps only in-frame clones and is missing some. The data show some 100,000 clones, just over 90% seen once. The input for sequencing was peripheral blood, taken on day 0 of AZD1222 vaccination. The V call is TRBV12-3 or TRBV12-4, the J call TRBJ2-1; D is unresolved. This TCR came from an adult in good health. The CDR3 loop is CASSSSEQFF. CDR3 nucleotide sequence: TGTGCCAGCAGTTCGAGTGAGCAGTTCTTC.